Presented here are 18 T cell receptor beta chains from one specimen sequenced in a study of T-cell reconstitution after alpha-beta-depleted transplantation in children. As it was prepared, the TCRbeta library received unique molecular identifiers. TCRdb fed the PCR reads into MiXCR, producing one record per CDR3 protein. There are under 350,000 distinct CDR3 sequences in the sample; about 10% occur only once, and about a tenth lies in the top ten. The source was PBMCs from the stem cell graft donor, collected from the stem cell graft. These receptors were collected from a human donor who donated a stem cell graft to a child with SCID.

V is TRBV5-8 and J is TRBJ2-1, with D tentatively TRBD1 (5 bases). Between the trimmed V and J ends, which lost 4 bases and 7 bases, there was a span of 21 bases. Germline V gives CDR1 SGHTS, CDR2 YDEGEE. CDR3 size: 16 residues. DNA of the CDR3: TGTGCCAGCAGCAGTCTAGTAGGGGCGGTATCGAATGAGCAGTTCTTC. Protein: CASSSLVGAVSNEQFF.

This clonotype came up a few times. V usage is TRBV6-1 and J usage is TRBJ2-7, with unresolved D. Per the germline V gene, CDR1 is MNHNS and CDR2 is SASEGT. CDR3 length equals 13 residues. Trimming cost V 4 bases and J 7 bases, with 14 bases left between them. The CDR3 sequence: CASSGHLLGEQYF. For the CDR3, the DNA is TGTGCCAGCAGTGGACACTTGCTCGGAGAGCAGTACTTC.

J is TRBJ2-1 and V is TRBV21-1; TRBD1, the table's D call, lacks a check against the DNA. TRBV21-1 is recorded as a pseudogene. This CDR3 spans 17 amino acids. The CDR3 here is CASSLTEGTGEWNEQFF. The CDR3, as DNA: TGTGCCAGCAGCCTTACCGAGGGGACAGGGGAGTGGAATGAGCAGTTCTTC.

This clonotype has a count of ten or more. V usage is TRBV7-2 and J usage is TRBJ2-2, with D uncertain. V was shortened by 5 bases and J by 5 bases, with 15 bases between the two germline ends. Germline CDR1 and CDR2: SGHTA and FQGNSA. The CDR3 loop spans 15 amino acids. The CDR3 sequence is CASSPSPLRTGELFF. CDR3 nucleotide sequence: TGTGCCAGCAGCCCATCCCCACTGAGAACCGGGGAGCTGTTTTTT.

The CDR3 spells CAISDRGGAGDTQYF. The CDR3 DNA follows: TGTGCCATCAGTGATAGAGGGGGAGCAGGGGATACGCAGTATTTT. V is TRBV10-3 and J is TRBJ2-3; tentatively, D is TRBD1 (6 bases). The CDR3 extends over 15 amino acids. Germline CDR1 reads ENHRY; CDR2 reads SYGVKD. Between the trimmed V and J ends, which lost 3 bases and 6 bases, there was a span of 16 bases.

This clonotype showed up just a few times. CDR3 residues: CASSYPRTVGWTSYNEQFF. As DNA, the CDR3 is TGCGCCAGCAGCTACCCCCGGACGGTAGGGTGGACGTCCTACAATGAGCAGTTCTTC. The chain couples TRBV5-1 to TRBJ2-1; D gene unclear. The length of the CDR3 is 19 residues. The germline CDR1 and CDR2 sequences are SGHRS and YFSETQ. V was cut by 3 bases and J by 1 base, with 23 bases left in between.

This clonotype was detected only a few times. The CDR3 nucleotides read TGTGCCAGCAGGGGGATAGACAGCCCTATCTCTGGGGCCAACGTCCTGACTTTC. Its translation: CASRGIDSPISGANVLTF. This rearrangement joins TRBV2 to TRBJ2-6, with D perhaps matching TRBD1 (5 bases). There are 18 residues in the CDR3. Trimming removed 6 bases from V and 0 bases from J, with 18 bases in between. From germline, CDR1 is SNHLY and CDR2 FYNNEI.

The V and J genes are TRBV11-2 and TRBJ2-3, with D possibly being TRBD2 (7 bases). CDR3 length: 19 amino acids. The germline CDR1 and CDR2 sequences are SGHAT and FQNNGV. Trimming cost V 0 bases and J 3 bases, with 22 bases left between them. CDR3 sequence (DNA): TGTGCCAGCAGCTTAGACCCCTCTGGGCGGGGGCGGGAAACAGATACGCAGTATTTT. Amino acids: CASSLDPSGRGRETDTQYF.

This clonotype occurred a few times. CDR3 in amino acids: CASSPRAGDNQPQHF. The CDR3 bases are TGCGCCAGCAGCCCCCGGGCAGGGGACAATCAGCCCCAGCATTTT. This sequence joins TRBV4-1 and TRBJ1-5, with a tentative D call TRBD1 (6 bases). This CDR3 is built from 15 residues. V gave up 4 bases and J gave up 3 bases, with 13 bases separating them. Germline loops: CDR1 MGHRA, CDR2 YSYEKL.

This clonotype was recorded a few times. The chain employs TRBV29-1 and TRBJ2-1; the D is unclear. The CDR3 has 10 amino acids. Germline CDR1 and CDR2: SQVTM and ANQGSEA. V was shortened by 7 bases and J by 5 bases, with 6 bases between the two germline ends. In DNA, the CDR3 is TGCAGCGCTTTGAACAATGAGCAGTTCTTC. Its translation: CSALNNEQFF.

V and J are TRBV7-8 and TRBJ2-7; 14 nucleotides match TRBD2. This CDR3 contains 17 residues. The V gene end was trimmed by 5 bases and the J gene end by 2 bases; junction bases not matched to a gene: 8. Germline CDR1 SGHVS, CDR2 FQNEAQ. CDR3 protein: CASSPGTSGGPTYEQYF. The DNA for the CDR3 is TGTGCCAGCAGCCCTGGGACTAGCGGGGGACCAACCTACGAGCAGTACTTC. Supplemented by reference TRBV7-8 and TRBJ2-7, the full variable domain reads GAGVSQSPRYKVAKRGQDVALRCDPISGHVSLFWYQQALGQGPEFLTYFQNEAQLDKSGLPSDRFFAERPEGSVSTLKIQRTQQEDSAVYLCASSPGTSGGPTYEQYFGPGTRLTVT.

This rearrangement joins TRBV5-5 to TRBJ2-1; D is ambiguous. This CDR3 has 14 residues. Germline V CDR1 and CDR2: SGHKS, YYEKEE (reference sequence). The germline V and J ends were trimmed by 0 bases and 10 bases, with 14 bases remaining between them. CDR3 protein: CASSLGHPVEEQFF. CDR3 sequence (DNA): TGTGCCAGCAGCTTGGGCCACCCTGTGGAAGAGCAGTTCTTC.

This clonotype was counted ten times or more. The chain uses TRBV5-1 and TRBJ2-5; D is unclear. The CDR3 consists of 14 residues. Trimming left V 4 bases short and J 1 base short, with 11 bases between. The germline gives CDR1 SGHRS, CDR2 YFSETQ. The CDR3 protein is CASSGGRFQETQYF. The CDR3 DNA follows: TGCGCCAGCAGCGGCGGACGGTTCCAAGAGACCCAGTACTTC.

This clonotype was seen only a few times. The chain is built from TRBV25-1 and TRBJ2-5; D perhaps matches TRBD2 (6 bases). This CDR3 contains 13 residues. The V and J ends lost 5 bases and 5 bases respectively, with 12 bases between them. The germline V gene encodes CDR1 MGHDK and CDR2 SYGVNS. The chain's CDR3 is CASSINRGETQYF. The CDR3, as DNA: TGTGCCAGCAGTATCAATCGGGGGGAGACCCAGTACTTC. The whole variable domain, remainder taken from reference TRBV25-1 and TRBJ2-5, is EADIYQTPRYLVIGTGKKITLECSQTMGHDKMYWYQQDPGMELHLIHYSYGVNSTEKGDLSSESTVSRIRTEHFPLTLESARPSHTSQYLCASSINRGETQYFGPGTRLLVL.

V usage is TRBV29-1 and J usage is TRBJ1-2; 7 bases fit TRBD1. The germline V gene has CDR1 SQVTM and CDR2 ANQGSEA. CDR3 length: 12 residues. The V segment lost 2 bases and the J segment 4 bases; nucleotides outside the gene matches: 1. CDR3 in DNA: TGCAGCGTTGAAACAGGGGTCTATGGCTACACCTTC. As protein: CSVETGVYGYTF.

The chain has TRBV19 and TRBJ2-2; TRBD2 matches at 7 bases. This CDR3 region has 16 residues. The ends lost 5 bases at V and 2 bases at J; junction bases unmatched: 8. The germline CDR1 and CDR2 sequences are LNHDA and SQIVND (reference sequence). This CDR3 reads CASSAPGLPNTGELFF. DNA for the CDR3: TGTGCCAGTAGTGCTCCGGGACTACCCAACACCGGGGAGCTGTTTTTT.

This clonotype was seen more than once but under ten times. This chain joins TRBV20-1 and TRBJ2-5; TRBD2 matches 9 bases. The V gene's germline CDR1 is DFQATT and CDR2 SNEGSKA (reference sequence). J gave up 1 base and V 4 bases, and 1 base lay outside the gene matches. The CDR3 has 13 residues. The CDR3 DNA sequence: TGCAGTGCTACAGCGGGGGGCCAAGAGACCCAGTACTTC. It codes for CSATAGGQETQYF.

The CDR3: CASSLAVTPRQETQYF. The CDR3 coding sequence is TGCGCCAGCAGCTTGGCCGTCACTCCCAGACAAGAGACCCAGTACTTC. This rearrangement joins TRBV5-1 to TRBJ2-5; D is undetermined. This CDR3 contains 16 residues. V lost 0 bases and J 2 bases, leaving 14 bases between the germline ends. Germline CDR1 SGHRS, CDR2 YFSETQ.